Listed below are T cell receptor beta chains from one sample, sequenced in a study of T cell changes during pregnancy in multiple sclerosis. Sequencing used immunoSEQ multiplex PCR; TCRdb keeps in-frame clones, though not all of them. This sample has about 110,000 clones; roughly 90% occur once, and the top ten carry 1.5% to 1.7%. Here the sequenced sample was peripheral blood, taken in the third trimester of pregnancy. These receptors were obtained from a female donor with multiple sclerosis, enrolled in a pregnancy study. The CDR3 runs from the conserved cysteine through the conserved F or W. Fields, in order: J gene, V gene, D gene, CDR3 protein, CDR3 DNA. The D gene is left open where the match is weak.

TRBJ1-5,TRBV27,TRBD1,CASSRGPYSNQPQHF,TGTGCCAGCAGCAGGGGGCCTTATAGCAATCAGCCCCAGCATTTT
TRBJ2-5,TRBV5-6,-,CASSFQFRLGETQYF,TGTGCCAGCAGCTTCCAATTCAGGCTTGGAGAGACCCAGTACTTC
TRBJ1-4,TRBV6-1,TRBD1,CASSEAQDRGPNNEKLFF,TGTGCCAGCAGTGAAGCACAGGACAGGGGGCCTAATAATGAAAAACTGTTTTTT
TRBJ2-3,TRBV5-4,-,CASSLYLRTSSDTQYF,TGTGCCAGCAGCCTTTACTTACGGACTTCCTCAGATACGCAGTATTTT
TRBJ2-5,TRBV7-8,TRBD2,CASSPTSAQETQYF,TGTGCCAGCAGCCCCACTAGCGCCCAAGAGACCCAGTACTTC
TRBJ2-3,TRBV5-1,-,CASSLVPSRVWSLGTDTQYF,TGCGCCAGCAGCTTGGTCCCGAGTCGGGTGTGGAGTTTGGGCACAGATACGCAGTATTTT
TRBJ1-1,TRBV27,-,CASSAATGYSPHTEAFF,TGTGCCAGCAGTGCCGCCACAGGGTATTCACCACACACTGAAGCTTTCTTT
TRBJ2-3,TRBV5-1,-,CASSLVQRTDTQYF,TGCGCCAGCAGCTTGGTACAGCGCACAGATACGCAGTATTTT
TRBJ2-1,TRBV27,-,CASSRTRNSYNEQFF,TGTGCCAGCAGCAGAACACGAAATTCTTACAATGAGCAGTTCTTC
TRBJ2-7,TRBV10-3,TRBD1,CAISGAGTDIYEQYF,TGTGCCATCAGTGGCGCCGGGACAGACATATACGAGCAGTACTTC
TRBJ1-5,TRBV25-1,-,CASSPREGRANQPQHF,TGTGCCAGCAGTCCCAGGGAGGGCAGGGCCAATCAGCCCCAGCATTTT
TRBJ2-7,TRBV15,-,CATSGVFRAPSYEQYF,TGTGCCACCAGTGGGGTGTTCAGGGCTCCGTCCTACGAGCAGTACTTC
TRBJ1-1,TRBV11-2,TRBD1,CASSYTGGTEAFF,TGTGCCAGCAGCTATACAGGGGGCACTGAAGCTTTCTTT
TRBJ2-7,TRBV5-4,TRBD2,CASSLGTSGIPSSYEQYF,TGTGCCAGCAGCTTGGGGACTAGCGGGATCCCCAGCTCCTACGAGCAGTACTTC
TRBJ1-1,TRBV18,TRBD1,CASSPLGMTGGRSTEAFF,TGTGCCAGCTCACCACTAGGGATGACAGGGGGGCGTAGCACTGAAGCTTTCTTT
TRBJ2-1,TRBV27,TRBD2,CASRTGLARLGNEQFF,TGTGCCAGCAGGACAGGACTAGCCCGCCTAGGGAATGAGCAGTTCTTC
TRBJ2-7,TRBV9,-,CASSVGGRAYEQYF,TGTGCCAGCAGCGTAGGAGGCAGAGCCTACGAGCAGTACTTC
TRBJ2-7,TRBV29-1,TRBD1,CSVGGTAFYEQYF,TGCAGCGTTGGGGGGACAGCCTTCTACGAGCAGTACTTC
TRBJ1-1,TRBV28,TRBD1,CASSSLTSDRATFF,TGTGCCAGCAGTTCCCTAACCTCTGACAGGGCGACCTTCTTT
TRBJ2-1,TRBV15,TRBD2,CATSRRPGGPYNEQFF,TGTGCCACCAGCAGACGCCCGGGAGGGCCCTACAATGAGCAGTTCTTC
TRBJ2-1,TRBV14,-,CASSFPGLGSRNEQFF,TGTGCCAGCAGCTTCCCGGGACTCGGCAGCCGCAATGAGCAGTTCTTC
TRBJ2-7,TRBV11-2,-,CASSFVRDTYEQYF,TGTGCCAGCAGCTTCGTCCGGGACACCTACGAGCAGTACTTC
TRBJ2-7,TRBV7-2,-,CASSSAAGFEQYF,TGTGCCAGCAGCTCAGCGGCAGGGTTCGAGCAGTACTTC
TRBJ2-7,TRBV29-1,TRBD1,CSVGAGGKKYEQYF,TGCAGCGTTGGGGCAGGGGGCAAGAAATACGAGCAGTACTTC
TRBJ1-1,TRBV2,-,CASSELLRDEAFF,TGTGCCAGCAGTGAATTGTTGAGGGATGAAGCTTTCTTT
TRBJ1-2,TRBV6-6,TRBD1,CASSWRDREYGYTF,TGTGCCAGCAGTTGGCGGGACAGGGAATATGGCTACACCTTC
TRBJ2-3,TRBV11-2,-,CASSPWGGGTDTQYF,TGTGCCAGCAGCCCATGGGGGGGCGGCACAGATACGCAGTATTTT
TRBJ2-3,TRBV2,TRBD2,CASRPGLATDTQYF,TGTGCCAGCAGGCCGGGACTAGCCACAGATACGCAGTATTTT
TRBJ2-7,TRBV5-6,TRBD1,CASSFYRDRDYEQYF,TGTGCCAGCAGCTTCTACCGGGACAGGGACTACGAGCAGTACTTC
TRBJ2-7,TRBV10-1,TRBD1,CASRLDRDSYEQYF,TGCGCCAGCAGGTTGGACAGGGACTCCTACGAGCAGTACTTC
TRBJ2-1,TRBV4-1,-,CASSPGELQTYNEQFF,TGCGCCAGCAGCCCCGGGGAGCTCCAGACCTACAATGAGCAGTTCTTC
TRBJ2-2,TRBV11-3,-,CASSLVGASNTGELFF,TGTGCCAGCAGCTTAGTAGGAGCGTCGAACACCGGGGAGCTGTTTTTT
TRBJ2-3,TRBV5-1,TRBD2,CASSSGLAGGRVITDTQYF,TGCGCCAGCAGCTCTGGACTAGCGGGAGGGAGGGTCATCACAGATACGCAGTATTTT
TRBJ1-3,TRBV10-3,-,CAISDSRNTIYF,TGTGCCATCAGTGATTCCAGAAACACCATATATTTT
TRBJ2-2,TRBV29-1,TRBD1,CSVGRTGSSTGELFF,TGCAGCGTTGGGAGGACAGGGAGTTCCACCGGGGAGCTGTTTTTT
TRBJ2-7,TRBV19,TRBD1,CASSQGQASYEQYF,TGTGCCAGTAGCCAGGGACAGGCCTCCTACGAGCAGTACTTC
TRBJ1-2,TRBV9,-,CASSVALTETGNYGYTF,TGTGCCAGCAGCGTCGCGCTCACCGAAACCGGGAACTATGGCTACACCTTC
TRBJ1-2,TRBV6-1,TRBD1,CASSDTGTGVYGGYTF,TGTGCCAGCAGTGATACCGGGACAGGGGTTTATGGTGGCTACACCTTC
TRBJ2-5,TRBV27,TRBD1,CASSSLKTGGRETQYF,TGTGCCAGCAGTTCCCTAAAGACAGGGGGCAGGGAGACCCAGTACTTC
TRBJ2-7,TRBV19,TRBD1,CASSIGGQGVEQYF,TGTGCCAGTAGTATAGGCGGACAGGGCGTCGAGCAGTACTTC
TRBJ2-7,TRBV27,-,CASSPLGYEQYF,TGTGCCAGCAGTCCCCTAGGCTACGAGCAGTACTTC
TRBJ1-5,TRBV6-5,TRBD1,CASRHRGNQPQHF,TGTGCCAGCAGACACAGGGGTAATCAGCCCCAGCATTTT
TRBJ1-1,TRBV28,TRBD1,CASSTSDRGEKAFF,TGTGCCAGCAGTACCTCGGACAGGGGCGAGAAGGCTTTCTTT
TRBJ2-7,TRBV7-2,-,CASSLDSSSYEQYF,TGTGCCAGCAGCTTAGATTCCAGTTCCTACGAGCAGTACTTC
TRBJ2-3,TRBV9,TRBD2,CASSVGGLAGGSSTDTQYF,TGTGCCAGCAGCGTCGGGGGACTAGCGGGAGGGTCTAGCACAGATACGCAGTATTTT
TRBJ2-1,TRBV9,-,CASSATPTGSSYNEQFF,TGTGCCAGCAGCGCAACGCCGACGGGGAGCTCCTACAATGAGCAGTTCTTC
TRBJ1-2,TRBV2,-,CASSDSVRETF,TGTGCCAGCAGTGATAGCGTGAGGGAAACCTTC